One sample yielded the 15 T cell receptor beta chains listed below, sequenced in a study of control samples from healthy donors and cancer patients. Generated by immunoSEQ multiplex PCR, the TCRdb table keeps only in-frame clones and is missing some. The sample yields roughly 170,000 clones, just under 95% seen once. Input material: blood. Receptor source: a woman aged 60-75 years in good health.

The chain carries TRBV18 and TRBJ1-2; a weak D match, TRBD1 (5 bases). CDR1 and CDR2 (germline): KGHSH, LQKENI. The CDR3 extends over 13 amino acids. V was pared by 4 bases and J by 6 bases, with 12 bases between. The CDR3: CASSLAGFDGYTF. The CDR3 region has the DNA TGTGCCAGCTCACTTGCAGGGTTTGATGGCTACACCTTC.

The chain is built from TRBV4-3 and TRBJ2-1; TRBD1 might be the D (6 bases). There are 16 residues in the CDR3. Trimming cost V 0 bases and J 2 bases, with 11 bases left between them. Germline V lookup: CDR1 LGHNA, CDR2 YSLEER. The DNA of the CDR3 is TGCGCCAGCAGCCAAGATCTTAGGGGGACCTACAATGAGCAGTTCTTC. Protein: CASSQDLRGTYNEQFF.

The chain combines TRBV5-4 with TRBJ1-1; 12 positions agree with TRBD1. V gave up 0 bases and J gave up 6 bases; unmatched junction bases: 6. CDR3 length: 16 residues. Germline CDR1 SGHNT, CDR2 YYREEE (reference sequence). The CDR3 here is CASSLGDRGRLAEAFF. DNA of the CDR3: TGTGCCAGCAGCTTGGGGGACAGGGGGCGACTTGCTGAAGCTTTCTTT.

This chain joins TRBV2 and TRBJ1-6; D call uncertain. V lost 4 bases, J lost 6 bases, and 13 bases lay in between. CDR3 size: 15 residues. Germline CDR1 reads SNHLY; CDR2 reads FYNNEI. In nucleotides, the CDR3 is TGTGCCAGCAGTGGTGAGGCAGGTGGTAATTCACCCCTCCACTTT. This gives the protein CASSGEAGGNSPLHF.

V is TRBV18 and J is TRBJ2-3, with 7 bases that match TRBD1. Germline V gene data show CDR1 as KGHSH and CDR2 as LQKENI. This CDR3 spans 18 amino acids. The junction had 12 bases not matched to a gene; V was cut back by 3 bases and J by 0 bases. CDR3: CASSPMIPTGLSTDTQYF. The CDR3 region has the DNA TGTGCCAGCTCACCTATGATACCGACAGGGCTAAGCACAGATACGCAGTATTTT.

The J gene is TRBJ1-1, the V gene TRBV4-3; 8 nucleotides line up with TRBD1. J gave up 3 bases and V 0 bases, and 3 bases lay outside the gene matches. Germline V gene lookup returns CDR1 LGHNA and CDR2 YSLEER. The CDR3 is made up of 15 amino acids. The CDR3 loop is CASSQEGRGHTEAFF. The CDR3, as DNA: TGCGCCAGCAGCCAAGAGGGCAGGGGGCACACTGAAGCTTTCTTT.

V is TRBV10-3 and J is TRBJ1-1, with a tentative D call TRBD1 (6 bases). Germline CDR1 is ENHRY and CDR2 is SYGVKD. The CDR3 is 15 residues long. Between the trimmed V and J ends, which lost 5 bases and 5 bases, there was a span of 18 bases. The CDR3 DNA sequence: TGTGCCATCAGTAGTAGTCAGGGGATCGGGACTGAAGCTTTCTTT. Translation gives CAISSSQGIGTEAFF.

CDR3 in DNA: TGTGCCATGACACGGACAGGGGGTAACACTGAAGCTTTCTTT. It translates to CAMTRTGGNTEAFF. This chain uses TRBV5-4 with TRBJ1-1, with TRBD1 matching 10 bases. With 9 bases clipped from V and 2 bases from J, the junction kept 7 bases outside the gene matches. Germline loops: CDR1 SGHNT, CDR2 YYREEE (reference sequence). CDR3 length: 14 residues.

J is TRBJ1-1 and V is TRBV6-2 or TRBV6-3; D not certain. The CDR3 covers 14 residues. V lost 2 bases to trimming and J lost 4 bases, with 11 bases between them. Germline loops: CDR1 MNHEY, CDR2 SVGEGT. CDR3 sequence (DNA): TGTGCCAGCAGTTACGTCTTCATAGGCACTGAAGCTTTCTTT. Translation gives CASSYVFIGTEAFF.

This clone was seen more than once but under ten times. The rearrangement uses TRBV6-6 and TRBJ1-4; D not certain. Deletions cut 7 bases from V and 1 base from J, with 10 bases between. CDR1 and CDR2 from the germline V gene are MNHNY and SVGAGI (reference sequence). There are 14 residues in the CDR3. The CDR3 DNA reads TGTGCCAGCAAACCGGGAATAACTAATGAAAAACTGTTTTTT. Its protein product is CASKPGITNEKLFF.

V is TRBV15 and J is TRBJ1-2; D is ambiguous. The germline gives CDR1 LNHNV, CDR2 YYDKDF (reference sequence). V dropped 1 base and J dropped 2 bases, with 5 bases sitting between them. CDR3 length: 13 amino acids. CDR3 region: CATSRGVNYGYTF. As DNA, the CDR3 is TGTGCCACCAGCAGAGGAGTCAACTATGGCTACACCTTC.

J is TRBJ2-3 and V is TRBV5-1; D gene unclear. The CDR3 totals 14 residues. CDR1 SGHRS and CDR2 YFSETQ come from the germline V gene. V gave up 2 bases and J gave up 8 bases, with 15 bases separating them. The CDR3 protein is CASSFGRFDGTQYF. The CDR3 nucleotides are TGCGCCAGCAGCTTTGGACGATTCGACGGTACGCAGTATTTT. The full variable domain, rest sourced from reference TRBV5-1 and TRBJ2-3, is KAGVTQTPRYLIKTRGQQVTLSCSPISGHRSVSWYQQTPGQGLQFLFEYFSETQRNKGNFPGRFSGRQFSNSRSEMNVSTLELGDSALYLCASSFGRFDGTQYFGPGTRLTVL.

The V call is TRBV18, the J call TRBJ2-7, with TRBD2 matching 10 bases. There are 16 residues in the CDR3. CDR1 and CDR2 (germline): KGHSH, LQKENI. V gave up 3 bases and J gave up 6 bases; unmatched junction bases: 11. CDR3 nucleotides: TGTGCCAGCTCACCCTCACGGACTAGCGGCTTGATCGAGCAGTACTTC. This sequence encodes CASSPSRTSGLIEQYF.

The V gene is TRBV4-3, the J gene TRBJ1-2, with D unresolved. CDR3 length equals 14 residues. The germline gives CDR1 LGHNA, CDR2 YSLEER. Trimming removed 0 bases from V and 2 bases from J, with 7 bases in between. This CDR3 reads CASSQDNLNYGYTF. The CDR3 DNA reads TGCGCCAGCAGCCAAGACAATTTAAACTATGGCTACACCTTC.

The chain employs TRBV7-9 and TRBJ2-3, with no clear D. The length of the CDR3 is 17 residues. Per the germline V gene, CDR1 is SEHNR and CDR2 is FQNEAQ (reference sequence). The V end lost 2 bases, the J end lost 0 bases, and 15 bases lay between the germline ends. This CDR3 reads CASSLNPERSSTDTQYF. CDR3 nucleotides: TGTGCCAGCAGCTTAAATCCGGAAAGATCTAGCACAGATACGCAGTATTTT.